The 21 T cell receptor beta chains given below trace back to one sample, sequenced in a study of shared clonotypes between healthy human individuals (dated by TCRdb to 2018 to 2020). CD8 naive samples were CD45RO-negative cells positively selected for CCR7, giving a CD45RA+CCR7+ population that excluded TemRA cells. Preparation of the library involved the immunoSEQ multiplex PCR assay. Held by TCRdb, this immuneACCESS table contains in-frame sequences only and omits some clones. Under half of the omission traces to an unresolved V gene where checked; the cause of the rest is unknown. This sample holds 2 million to 2.5 million clones; about 95% were observed only once. The ten biggest clones cover more than 0.95% of the sample. Sequencing was done on a sample of naive CD8+ T cells sorted from blood. The cell subset or site label corresponds to: CD45RA+CCR7+. These receptors came from a man younger than 30 in good health.

This rearrangement joins TRBV6-5 to TRBJ1-3; TRBD1 matches 8 bases. CDR1 is MNHEY and CDR2 is SVGAGI in the germline V gene. The CDR3 runs to 15 residues. The ends lost 2 bases at V and 3 bases at J; junction bases unmatched: 3. In DNA form, the CDR3 reads TGTGCCAGCAGTTACGCAGGGGGCTATGGAAACACCATATATTTT. Its translation: CASSYAGGYGNTIYF.

The V call is TRBV11-2, the J call TRBJ1-2; 10 nucleotides agree with TRBD1. The CDR3 totals 17 residues. The V gene end was trimmed by 1 base and the J gene end by 6 bases; junction bases not matched to a gene: 11. Germline CDR1 SGHAT, CDR2 FQNNGV. The CDR3 region is CASSLGPTGGAPDGYTF. In DNA form, the CDR3 reads TGTGCCAGCAGCTTAGGCCCGACAGGGGGCGCACCGGATGGCTACACCTTC.

V is TRBV13 and J is TRBJ2-2, with 11 positions matching TRBD2. Germline V lookup: CDR1 PRHDT, CDR2 FYEKMQ (reference sequence). This CDR3 is built from 17 residues. The V segment lost 0 bases and the J segment 5 bases; nucleotides outside the gene matches: 5. CDR3 protein: CASSLGLAGVQTGELFF. CDR3 bases: TGTGCCAGCAGCTTAGGACTAGCGGGAGTTCAGACCGGGGAGCTGTTTTTT.

The V gene is TRBV13, the J gene TRBJ2-7, with D possibly being TRBD1 (5 bases). The CDR3 spans 16 residues. V was shortened by 6 bases and J by 3 bases, with 21 bases between the two germline ends. Germline-derived CDR1 and CDR2 are PRHDT and FYEKMQ (reference sequence). CDR3 sequence reads: CASRPARESLFYEQYF. The CDR3 DNA reads TGTGCCAGCAGGCCCGCCAGGGAATCGCTATTCTACGAGCAGTACTTC.

Concerning this clone itself: The same CDR3 is also encoded by other DNA sequences in this sample. The CDR3 sequence: CASSLGGLAYEQYF. As DNA, the CDR3 is TGTGCCAGCAGCTTAGGGGGGCTTGCCTACGAGCAGTACTTC. The chain is built from TRBV13 and TRBJ2-7, with D tentatively TRBD1 (5 bases). V lost 0 bases and J lost 2, with 8 bases in between. Germline loops: CDR1 PRHDT, CDR2 FYEKMQ (reference sequence). The CDR3 is 14 residues long.

The rearrangement uses TRBV9 and TRBJ2-1, with D perhaps given as TRBD1 or TRBD2 (6 bases each). Trimming shortened V by 0 bases and J by 2 bases, and 15 bases separated the two germline ends. The CDR3 runs to 17 residues. CDR1 is SGDLS and CDR2 is YYNGEE in the germline V gene. The CDR3 reads CASSVGGLVAAYNEQFF. The CDR3 DNA follows: TGTGCCAGCAGCGTAGGGGGGCTAGTAGCGGCCTACAATGAGCAGTTCTTC. Combining the CDR3 with reference TRBV9 and TRBJ2-1 gives the whole variable domain DSGVTQTPKHLITATGQRVTLRCSPRSGDLSVYWYQQSLDQGLQFLIQYYNGEERAKGNILERFSAQQFPDLHSELNLSSLELGDSALYFCASSVGGLVAAYNEQFFGPGTRLTVL.

Comment on this clone: Other nucleotide sequences from this sample produce the same CDR3. This chain's CDR3 is CASSYSAGGYNEQFF. CDR3 nucleotides: TGTGCCAGCAGTTACAGCGCGGGGGGGTACAATGAGCAGTTCTTC. The rearrangement links TRBV6-5 to TRBJ2-1; 9 positions match TRBD2. Germline values: CDR1 MNHEY, CDR2 SVGAGI. Unmatched junction bases numbered 3, after V lost 2 bases and J lost 4 bases. There are 15 residues in the CDR3.

The rearrangement uses TRBV5-4 and TRBJ2-5; D perhaps matches TRBD1 (6 bases). CDR3 length equals 14 residues. Per germline, CDR1 SGHNT and CDR2 YYREEE (reference sequence). V was cut by 4 bases and J by 1 base, with 11 bases left in between. The CDR3: CASSQDRPQETQYF. CDR3 DNA sequence: TGTGCCAGCAGCCAAGACAGGCCCCAAGAGACCCAGTACTTC.

The gene calls are TRBV5-4 and TRBJ2-1, with 9 bases fitting TRBD2. There are 15 residues in the CDR3. V lost 1 base, J lost 6 bases, and 5 bases stayed unmatched. The germline CDR1 and CDR2 sequences are SGHNT and YYREEE (reference sequence). This chain's CDR3 is CASSLFLAGPNEQFF. CDR3 DNA sequence: TGTGCCAGCAGCTTGTTCCTAGCGGGGCCCAATGAGCAGTTCTTC. The full variable domain, its missing parts supplied by reference TRBV5-4 and TRBJ2-1, is ETGVTQSPTHLIKTRGQQVTLRCSSQSGHNTVSWYQQALGQGPQFIFQYYREEENGRGNFPPRFSGLQFPNYSSELNVNALELDDSALYLCASSLFLAGPNEQFFGPGTRLTVL.

The chain combines TRBV11-2 with TRBJ2-2; perhaps TRBD1 as D (5 bases). The CDR3 sequence is 13 residues long. V was shortened by 5 bases and J by 6 bases, with 10 bases between the two germline ends. Per germline, CDR1 SGHAT and CDR2 FQNNGV. DNA of the CDR3: TGTGCCAGCAGCCCTTCAGGGCCCGGGGAGCTGTTTTTT. It yields the protein CASSPSGPGELFF. Full variable domain (remainder filled in from reference TRBV11-2 and TRBJ2-2): EAGVAQSPRYKIIEKRQSVAFWCNPISGHATLYWYQQILGQGPKLLIQFQNNGVVDDSQLPKDRFSAERLKGVDSTLKIQPAKLEDSAVYLCASSPSGPGELFFGEGSRLTVL.

The J gene is TRBJ2-5, the V gene TRBV12-5; 10 bases are shared with TRBD2. The ends lost 0 bases at V and 1 base at J; junction bases unmatched: 11. The CDR3 covers 19 residues. CDR1 and CDR2 from the germline V gene are LGHNT and FRNRAP. The CDR3 spells CASGLVQGTSATFQETQYF. The CDR3 nucleotides are TGTGCTAGTGGTTTGGTACAAGGGACTAGCGCCACTTTCCAAGAGACCCAGTACTTC. Filled out from reference TRBV12-5 and TRBJ2-5, the complete variable domain reads DARVTQTPRHKVTEMGQEVTMRCQPILGHNTVFWYRQTMMQGLELLAYFRNRAPLDDSGMPKDRFSAEMPDATLATLKIQPSEPRDSAVYFCASGLVQGTSATFQETQYFGPGTRLLVL.

The chain is built from TRBV13 and TRBJ2-3; no reliable D call. Germline-derived CDR1 and CDR2 are PRHDT and FYEKMQ (reference sequence). V was trimmed by 5 bases and J by 2 bases, leaving 5 bases between them. The CDR3 runs 12 residues. Here the CDR3 reads CASSATTDTQYF. DNA of the CDR3: TGTGCCAGCAGCGCTACCACAGATACGCAGTATTTT.

About this clone itself: This CDR3 is also generated by other DNA sequences in the sample. The genes are TRBV19 and TRBJ2-3; no definite D call. Germline assignment: CDR1 LNHDA and CDR2 SQIVND (reference sequence). The CDR3 extends over 12 amino acids. Trimming shortened V by 5 bases and J by 3 bases, and 6 bases separated the two germline ends. CDR3 DNA: TGTGCCAGTAGTCTCGGGACAGATACGCAGTATTTT. This encodes CASSLGTDTQYF.

V is TRBV7-9 and J is TRBJ2-5; no definite D call. The CDR3 is 15 residues long. Trimming removed 8 bases from V and 1 base from J, with 17 bases in between. Germline CDR1 is SEHNR and CDR2 is FQNEAQ (reference sequence). This CDR3 reads CASRPFDGTQETQYF. In nucleotides, the CDR3 is TGTGCCAGCCGTCCTTTTGATGGAACCCAAGAGACCCAGTACTTC.

This chain uses TRBV6-1 with TRBJ1-2; tentatively, D is TRBD1 (5 bases). This CDR3 has 15 amino acids. Trimming shortened V by 2 bases and J by 5 bases, and 15 bases separated the two germline ends. Germline-derived CDR1 and CDR2 are MNHNS and SASEGT. The chain's CDR3 is CASSEWGGSAYGYTF. DNA for the CDR3: TGTGCCAGCAGTGAATGGGGGGGTTCCGCTTATGGCTACACCTTC.

The table lists this clone with a count of one. This chain joins TRBV27 and TRBJ2-7; D unresolved. The CDR3 is 14 residues long. In germline, CDR1 is MNHEY, CDR2 SMNVEV (reference sequence). Trimming pared 3 bases from V and 3 bases from J, leaving 12 bases between. The CDR3 sequence is CASSFGNSGYEQYF. CDR3 sequence (DNA): TGTGCCAGCAGTTTTGGGAACTCTGGCTACGAGCAGTACTTC.

This chain connects TRBV13 to TRBJ1-2; 7 nucleotides match TRBD1. The V gene end was trimmed by 5 bases and the J gene end by 6 bases; junction bases not matched to a gene: 9. This CDR3 spans 14 amino acids. Germline V gene data show CDR1 as PRHDT and CDR2 as FYEKMQ (reference sequence). The CDR3 DNA reads as TGTGCCAGCAGCGAATACAGGGGCTCGAATGGCTACACCTTC. Encoded protein: CASSEYRGSNGYTF.

This clone was detected once. V and J are TRBV6-1 and TRBJ1-2, with 8 bases identical to TRBD1. The germline V gene has CDR1 MNHNS and CDR2 SASEGT. The V gene end was trimmed by 7 bases and the J gene end by 4 bases; junction bases not matched to a gene: 8. The CDR3 is 14 residues long. CDR3 coding DNA: TGTGCCAGCACCAAGACAGGGGTCGGCTATGGCTACACCTTC. Translation: CASTKTGVGYGYTF.

The CDR3 region is CASSYTLGGEPYEQYF. The CDR3, as DNA: TGTGCCAGCAGCTACACCTTAGGCGGGGAGCCCTACGAGCAGTACTTC. The chain has TRBV5-4 and TRBJ2-7, with TRBD2 as a possible D gene (6 bases). Germline V gene data show CDR1 as SGHNT and CDR2 as YYREEE (reference sequence). The germline V and J ends were trimmed by 3 bases and 2 bases, with 18 bases remaining between them. The CDR3 has 16 residues.

V usage is TRBV7-8 and J usage is TRBJ1-1; D is ambiguous. V was trimmed by 4 bases and J by 3 bases, leaving 9 bases between them. Germline V lookup: CDR1 SGHVS, CDR2 FQNEAQ. The CDR3 has 13 residues. The CDR3 region is CASSSQGYTEAFF. CDR3 DNA: TGTGCCAGCAGCTCCCAAGGCTACACTGAAGCTTTCTTT. The entire variable domain, with the rest obtained from reference TRBV7-8 and TRBJ1-1, is as follows: GAGVSQSPRYKVAKRGQDVALRCDPISGHVSLFWYQQALGQGPEFLTYFQNEAQLDKSGLPSDRFFAERPEGSVSTLKIQRTQQEDSAVYLCASSSQGYTEAFFGQGTRLTVV.

In this sample, this clone turned up a few times. V and J are TRBV6-5 and TRBJ1-6, with TRBD1 identical over 9 bases. The CDR3 is made up of 14 amino acids. In germline, CDR1 is MNHEY, CDR2 SVGAGI. After removal of 6 bases from V and 10 bases from J, the junction contained 7 bases not matched to a gene. For the CDR3, the DNA is TGTGCCAGCAGACCGACAGGGGGAGGCTCACCCCTCCACTTT. Amino acid sequence: CASRPTGGGSPLHF.